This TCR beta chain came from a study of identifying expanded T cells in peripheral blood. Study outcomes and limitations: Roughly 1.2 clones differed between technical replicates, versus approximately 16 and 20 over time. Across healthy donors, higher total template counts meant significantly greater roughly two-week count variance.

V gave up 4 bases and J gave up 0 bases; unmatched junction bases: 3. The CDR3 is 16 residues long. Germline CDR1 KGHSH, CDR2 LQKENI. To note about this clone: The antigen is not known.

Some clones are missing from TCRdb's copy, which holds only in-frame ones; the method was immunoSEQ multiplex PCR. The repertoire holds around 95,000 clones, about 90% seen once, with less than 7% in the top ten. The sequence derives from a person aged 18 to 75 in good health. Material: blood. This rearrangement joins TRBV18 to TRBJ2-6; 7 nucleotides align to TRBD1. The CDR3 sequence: CASSLGQVSGANVLTF. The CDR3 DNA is TGTGCCAGCTCACTCGGACAGGTCTCTGGGGCCAACGTCCTGACTTTC. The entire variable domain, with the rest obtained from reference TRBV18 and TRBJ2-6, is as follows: NAGVMQNPRHLVRRRGQEARLRCSPMKGHSHVYWYRQLPEEGLKFMVYLQKENIIDESGMPKERFSAEFPKEGPSILRIQQVVRGDSAAYFCASSLGQVSGANVLTFGAGSRLTVL.